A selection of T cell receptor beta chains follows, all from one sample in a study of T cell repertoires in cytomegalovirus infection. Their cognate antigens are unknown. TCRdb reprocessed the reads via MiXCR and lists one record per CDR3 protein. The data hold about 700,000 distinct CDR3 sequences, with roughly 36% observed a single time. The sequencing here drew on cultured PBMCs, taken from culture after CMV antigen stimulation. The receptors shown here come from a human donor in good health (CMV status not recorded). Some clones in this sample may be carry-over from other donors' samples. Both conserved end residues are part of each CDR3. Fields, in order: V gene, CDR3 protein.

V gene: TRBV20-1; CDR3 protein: CSGGGPGEQFF
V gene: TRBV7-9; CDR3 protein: CASSPTAPNTEAFF
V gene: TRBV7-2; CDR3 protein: CASSLFAGVYYEQYF
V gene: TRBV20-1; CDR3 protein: CSQSGTSFSYNEQFF
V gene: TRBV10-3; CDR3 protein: CAISAPGASLQETQYF
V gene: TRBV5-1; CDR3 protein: CASSLLSGVYHEQYF
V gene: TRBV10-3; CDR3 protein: CAISESVDATNEKLFF
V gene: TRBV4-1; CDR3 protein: CASSQDRLKSSGNTIYF
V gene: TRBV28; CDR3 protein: CASRTYTGLSYNEQFF
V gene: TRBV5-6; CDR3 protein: CASSLPPNRYSGNTIYF
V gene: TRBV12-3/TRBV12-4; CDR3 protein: CASRQGQGSYNEQFF
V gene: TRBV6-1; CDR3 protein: CASSPPLGRAQETQYF
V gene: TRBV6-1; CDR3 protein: CASSPGQGIAQHF
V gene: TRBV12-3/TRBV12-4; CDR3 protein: CASGSGGRTSEQFF
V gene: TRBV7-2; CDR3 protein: CASSSQRGGGETQYF
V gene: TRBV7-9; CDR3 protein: CASSFTGVDGYTF
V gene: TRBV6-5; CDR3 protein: CATRRGDGNTIYF
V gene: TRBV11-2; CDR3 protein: CASSETSGFTGELFF
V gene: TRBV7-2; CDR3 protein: CASSFAGIETQYF
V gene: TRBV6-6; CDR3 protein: CANSRLGGGGQPQHF
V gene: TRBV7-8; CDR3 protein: CASRGGASLGGAKNIQYF
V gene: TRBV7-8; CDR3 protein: CASSFPSTGRDTEAFF
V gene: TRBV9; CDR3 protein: CASSVDFGQPQHF
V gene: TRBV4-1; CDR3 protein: CASSQTILGVNEKLFF
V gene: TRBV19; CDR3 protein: CASSMSLAGGETQYF
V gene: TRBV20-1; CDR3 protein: CSASLGGLTDTQYF
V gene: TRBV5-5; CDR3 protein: CASSLVGQGNSYTF
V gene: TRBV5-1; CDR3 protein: CASSLVASGSFSADEQYF
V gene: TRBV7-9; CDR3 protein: CASSLGTGVYQPQHF
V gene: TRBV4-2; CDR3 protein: CASSFRRAYQGTDTQYF
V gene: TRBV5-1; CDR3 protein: CASSSMGRGDEAFF
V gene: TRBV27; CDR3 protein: CASSFPAFGSPLHF
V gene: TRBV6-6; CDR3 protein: CASSPTRGTGELFF
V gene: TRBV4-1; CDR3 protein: CASSQPAAWTRRNGYGYTF
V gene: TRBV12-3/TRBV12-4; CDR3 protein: CASSLEPLNEQFF
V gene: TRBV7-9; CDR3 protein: CASSSVGAGDTQYF
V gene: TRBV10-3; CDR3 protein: CAISADSSEREKLFF
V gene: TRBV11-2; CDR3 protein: CASSLVSSGEQFF
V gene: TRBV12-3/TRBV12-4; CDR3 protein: CASSLARTGRGYEQYF
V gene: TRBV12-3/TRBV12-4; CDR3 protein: CASSYGKEPQHF
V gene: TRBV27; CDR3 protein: CASSYADRAADTQYF
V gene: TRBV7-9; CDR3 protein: CASSLLTGGGYTF
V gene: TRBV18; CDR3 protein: CASSNHGTLIATNEKLFF
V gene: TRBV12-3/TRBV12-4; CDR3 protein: CASSFWQARNTEAFF
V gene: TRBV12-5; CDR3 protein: CASGSHLRYTF
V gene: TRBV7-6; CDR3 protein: CASSPSGFDSPLHF